The T cell receptor beta chain described here comes from a study of blood T cell repertoires in COVID-19. For the study at large: Samples taken during acute and convalescent COVID-19 were collected in the United States, Italy and Spain. The cDNA or gDNA used as material had been derived from T cells, B-cell-depleted T cells, or PBMCs.

In the study's own analysis: Estimation of nucleated cell counts relied on the amplification of reference gene primers. Repertoires were generated with immunoSEQ multiplex PCR, while TCRdb's copy carries only in-frame clones and drops some. V and J calls plus clone size are reproduced from that table; the DNA served to infer D and trimming. The data show over 120,000 clones, 87% seen once. The sequence was collected from a woman between 45 and 60 years old with acute or convalescent COVID-19. Sequences were obtained from peripheral blood.

The CDR3 region is CASSPPLGGLAGVFRYF. The CDR3 nucleotides read TGTGCCAGCAGCCCTCCCCTGGGGGGGCTAGCGGGAGTTTTTCGGTACTTC. The V and J genes are TRBV6-2 or TRBV6-3 and TRBJ2-7; TRBD2 aligns across 10 bases. The length of the CDR3 is 17 residues. After removal of 6 bases from V and 12 bases from J, the junction contained 23 bases not matched to a gene. Germline CDR1 MNHEY, CDR2 SVGEGT.